This TCR beta chain derives from a study of cytomegalovirus exposure and HLA in healthy donors (dated by TCRdb to the late 2010s). In the study overall: In an earlier analysis of 587 of the donors, approximately 260 Gb of sequence data and approximately 100 million unique TCR beta sequences from 150 million to 200 million T cells were reported. Class I and class II HLA loci were covered by the typing at four-digit resolution. In the later analysis, no new phenotypic data were used to find candidate immune exposures; instead, reliance was placed on TCR beta sequences and their occurrence across donors. Every discovery cohort repertoire had been produced on one sequencing platform. The study combined high-throughput TCR immunosequencing, statistical association of individual TCRs with disease status, and machine learning to predict cytomegalovirus infection status. To study patterns of TCR occurrence, a later analysis re-analyzed previously published TCR beta repertoires from just over 650 donors and added high-resolution HLA genotyping. About 280 gigabases of sequencing data and around 85 million unique TCR sequences made up an early release that covered approximately 700 HLA-typed donors. To decide whether each TCR beta V gene segment behaved as functional or pseudogenic, an earlier analysis of approximately 590 of the donors relied on high-throughput TCR beta sequencing. Roughly five DR-DQ haplotypes were handled as single units for association and clustering, since linkage in the cohort was strong. Of the 398 genotyped donors, roughly 80% were placed in the genetic ancestry cluster associated with self-reported Caucasian donors. Donor age, sex, ethnicity and CMV serostatus were compiled alongside the repertoire data. In addition to the first cohort of 666 subjects, a separate validation cohort of 120 different subjects was used. The study used immunosequencing to profile the T cell repertoires of several hundred subjects and linked those repertoires to cytomegalovirus serostatus. Genome-wide SNP genotypes for about 60% of the roughly 670 donors were used in a later genetic analysis, which treated that subset as a discovery cohort. The number of typed donors differed by locus: 629-630 for A, B, C, DRB1 and DQB1; 522 for DQA1; over 600 for DPA1; and roughly 490 for DPB1. Among approximately 370 genotyped donors of the cohort, an average of about 220,000 unique TCR beta nucleotide sequences was sequenced per donor, of which 15% to 20% were non-productive. The aim of the study was to test whether cataloging public T cell receptors could identify signatures of past pathogen exposure.

The cohort consisted of some 730 healthy bone marrow donors. At the time of sampling, all cohort members were nominally healthy, though unrecorded immune exposures were likely present. The donor was CMV seronegative and was included in the group of a few hundred seronegative cohort members. Every donor gave a peripheral blood sample, and the peripheral blood mononuclear cells from that sample were used for TCR beta sequencing. The Qiagen DNeasy Blood Extraction Kit was used to extract genomic DNA from the blood cell samples. Reading from cysteine to phenylalanine, the CDR3 counts 16 amino acids. Only the CDR3 portion is preserved as DNA: 48 bases, with reading frame beginning at the first base. CDR1 and CDR2 were assigned from the germline V gene as MGHRA and YSYEKL. V is shortened by 3 bases, J by 4 bases, and the region joining them spans 18 bases. Receptor amplification or capture employed the immunoSEQ multiplex PCR assay. For the multiplex PCR, a mixture combining 60 forward primers for TCR Vbeta segments and 13 reverse primers for TCR Jbeta segments was used. Amplification of the CDR3 region of rearranged TCR beta genes was performed with a multiplex PCR assay on genomic DNA. The Illumina HiSeq System was used to sequence the amplified TCR beta libraries as 87-base-pair reads. The original pipeline was this. A later analysis counted 65 million to 90 million unique TCR beta chains across the roughly 700 repertoires, and 9 million to 14 million of these chains were shared by at least two donors. To remove PCR and sequencing errors, raw reads were error-corrected and collapsed into unique sequences using a nearest-neighbor algorithm that merged closely related sequences. V, D and J gene segments were assigned by aligning CDR3 sequences to IMGT reference sequences. For a sequence to be retained, a match of at least six nucleotides to both a V gene segment and a J gene segment was required. Rearrangements were classified as productive when the CDR3 lacked stop codons and remained in frame with V and J, and all other rearrangements were classified as non-productive. CDR3 was defined by IMGT convention, running from the second conserved V-encoded cysteine to the conserved J-encoded phenylalanine. In an earlier analysis of around 540 of the donors, sequences lacking an unambiguous match to a single V gene segment were excluded. An earlier analysis of a few hundred of the donors classified V segments as functional when productive rearrangements were above 56.7% and as segregating when the standard deviation between donors was above 5%. A statistical classification framework was built to diagnose cytomegalovirus status from the catalog of TCR beta chain sequences. V and J gene assignment, in a later analysis, came from comparing TCR nucleotide sequences with IMGT/GENE-DB human TR gene sequences. Using the TCRdist pipeline, a later analysis assigned CDR3 sequences along with most-parsimonious VDJ recombination scenarios. In a later analysis, each TCR beta chain was defined by its CDR3 amino acid sequence together with its V-gene family, and reads without a unique V-gene family were excluded. To address suspected cross-contamination and a sequencing artifact, a later analysis removed a few hundred highly shared, low-generation-probability nucleotide sequences. For each public chain, a later analysis derived a clonal expansion index from normalized ranks of inferred template counts within each repertoire. In a later analysis, generation probabilities were computed with a VDJ recombination model fitted to out-of-frame rearrangements, and the resulting probabilities were checked against IGoR. In a later analysis, hypergeometric tests were used to score TCR-TCR, TCR-HLA and TCR-CMV co-occurrence, with a repertoire-size bias correction applied to TCR pairs. A later analysis estimated false discovery rates by permuting HLA or CMV assignments 20 times. A later analysis grouped co-occurring TCRs with DBSCAN, adding TCRdist sequence similarity when clustering within HLA-allele-positive subsets. Co-occurrence clustering excluded repertoires with fewer than 30,000 or more than 120,000 public chains, plus five with anomalous nucleotide sharing. TCRdb retrieved this table from immuneACCESS and kept in-frame rearrangements only. Not all clones are present; in checked studies, unresolved V genes account for under half, and no reason is known for the remainder. From that table come the V and J calls and clone size; the DNA was used to work out D and trimming. For this sample there are tens of thousands of clones; about 80% appear just once. The ten largest clones capture around 1.4% of the sample.

This clone was counted between two and nine times. Its antigen remains undetermined. No per-base quality is available; no much larger clone lies one base away. The paper's findings and limits, for the study overall: Across donors, most TCR sequences were observed very rarely, whereas some public TCRs were present in many individuals. Roughly uniform sequencing depth across donors was assumed in presence/absence analyses, although this assumption may not hold. In a later analysis, the rate of TCR association differed among HLA loci, with DRB1 alleles having the most associated TCRs and HLA-C alleles having the fewest. Correlated functional status among segregating V segments might be attributable to linkage disequilibrium, but an unknown experimental factor could not be ruled out. The classifier was reported to diagnose cytomegalovirus status with high specificity and sensitivity in both the original and validation cohorts. Immune exposure information for the cohort was limited to CMV serostatus. In an earlier analysis of some 550 of the donors, most TCR beta V segments were observed in productive rearrangements about 87% or about 30% of the time, broadly matching IMGT annotations. A further reported finding was that TCR beta sequences accurately predicted the HLA-A and HLA-B alleles for most subjects in the first cohort. An association between a missense DCLRE1C variant and V-gene and J-gene trimming of TCR beta chains was found in a later genetic analysis and replicated in an independent cohort. Strong co-occurrence of HLA alleles, especially DR and DQ, made assigning TCR associations to individual alleles difficult. In vitro tests confirmed that a few of the cytomegalovirus-associated TCR beta chains recognize cytomegalovirus antigens. Most CMV-associated TCR beta chains appeared to be HLA-restricted in a later analysis, and the HLA associations seemed to be driven largely by CMV exposure. A cluster of highly shared sequence variants was judged likely to represent a technical artifact of the sequencing pipeline. In the study, approximately 160 TCR beta chains were listed as associated with cytomegalovirus. Specific HLA alleles were associated with some 15,000 TCR beta sequences at a false discovery rate of 0.05 in a later analysis. Compared with equally common non-associated chains, HLA-associated TCR beta chains in a later analysis were more clonally expanded and had lower generation probabilities. In a later genetic analysis, fewer N-insertions in productive TCRs were reported among donors in an Asian-associated ancestry cluster than the roughly 710-donor mean. Because counts were too low, roughly 17 rarely observed V segments, including chromosome 9 orphons, were left out of the earlier analysis of 587 of the donors. In this cohort, only TCR beta chains were sequenced, and detectable features were limited by the absence of alpha or paired-chain data. Because HLA typing was unavailable for some donors at each locus, only the typed subset was used in association tests. The authors suggested that the approach could potentially be extended to other disease states and immunological phenotypes. Several of the top co-occurrence clusters appeared to be linked to parvovirus B19, influenza, CMV and Epstein-Barr virus, according to a later analysis. Some IMGT-functional V segments, including TRBV6-2 and TRBV6-3, could not be told apart with the 87-base-pair reads, so those segments were excluded.

Input material: PBMCs. The receptor's source is a male donor in good health and CMV-seronegative. The sequence is built from TRBV4-1 and TRBJ1-2; the D gene is possibly TRBD1, with 5 bases matching. The nucleotide sequence reads TGCGCCAGCAGCCAGATGGCCGTTGGCAGGGCCTATGGCTACACCTTC. This gives the protein CASSQMAVGRAYGYTF.